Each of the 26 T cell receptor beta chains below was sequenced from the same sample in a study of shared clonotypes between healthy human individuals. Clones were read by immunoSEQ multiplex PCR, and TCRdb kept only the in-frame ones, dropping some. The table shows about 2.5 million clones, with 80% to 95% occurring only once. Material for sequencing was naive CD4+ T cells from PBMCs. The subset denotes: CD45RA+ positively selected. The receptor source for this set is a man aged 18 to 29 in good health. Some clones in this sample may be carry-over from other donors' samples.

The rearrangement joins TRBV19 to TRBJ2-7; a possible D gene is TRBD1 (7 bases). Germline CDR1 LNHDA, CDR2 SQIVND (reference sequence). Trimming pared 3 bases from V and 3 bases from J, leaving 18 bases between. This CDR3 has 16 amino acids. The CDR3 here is CASSILGGGLGYEQYF. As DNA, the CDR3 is TGTGCCAGTAGTATTCTCGGAGGGGGCCTAGGCTACGAGCAGTACTTC.

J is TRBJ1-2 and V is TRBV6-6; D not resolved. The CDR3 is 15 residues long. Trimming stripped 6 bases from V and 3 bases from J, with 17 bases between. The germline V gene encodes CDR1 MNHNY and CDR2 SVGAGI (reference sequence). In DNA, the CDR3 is TGTGCCAGCAGAGCTCCGCGGGCAGCAGACTATGGCTACACCTTC. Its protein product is CASRAPRAADYGYTF.

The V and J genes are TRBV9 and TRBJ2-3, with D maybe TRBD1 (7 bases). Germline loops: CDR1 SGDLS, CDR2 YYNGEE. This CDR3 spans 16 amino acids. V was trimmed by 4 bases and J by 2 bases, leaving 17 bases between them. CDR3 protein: CASSRRGPGDTDTQYF. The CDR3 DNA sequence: TGTGCCAGCAGCCGTAGGGGGCCGGGGGACACAGATACGCAGTATTTT. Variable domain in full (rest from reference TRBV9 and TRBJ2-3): DSGVTQTPKHLITATGQRVTLRCSPRSGDLSVYWYQQSLDQGLQFLIQYYNGEERAKGNILERFSAQQFPDLHSELNLSSLELGDSALYFCASSRRGPGDTDTQYFGPGTRLTVL.

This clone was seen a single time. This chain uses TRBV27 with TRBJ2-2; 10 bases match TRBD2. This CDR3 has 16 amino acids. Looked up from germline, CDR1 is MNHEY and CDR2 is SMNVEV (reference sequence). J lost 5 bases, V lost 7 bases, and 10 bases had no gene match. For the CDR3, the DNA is TGTGCCAGCACCTACCTAGCGGGAGTAGTTACCGGGGAGCTGTTTTTT. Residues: CASTYLAGVVTGELFF.

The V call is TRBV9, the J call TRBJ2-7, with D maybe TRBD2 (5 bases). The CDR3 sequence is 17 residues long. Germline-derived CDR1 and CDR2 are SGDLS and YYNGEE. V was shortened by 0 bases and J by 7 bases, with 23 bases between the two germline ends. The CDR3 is CASSVVVGLAESVEQYF. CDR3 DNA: TGTGCCAGCAGCGTAGTGGTTGGGCTAGCCGAATCCGTGGAGCAGTACTTC.

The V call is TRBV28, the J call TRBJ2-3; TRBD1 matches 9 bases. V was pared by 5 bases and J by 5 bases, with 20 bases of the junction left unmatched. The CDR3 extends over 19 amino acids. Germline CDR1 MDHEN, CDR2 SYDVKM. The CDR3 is CASSPQYRWDREGLDTQYF. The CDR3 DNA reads TGTGCCAGCAGTCCCCAGTATAGGTGGGACAGGGAAGGGTTAGATACGCAGTATTTT.

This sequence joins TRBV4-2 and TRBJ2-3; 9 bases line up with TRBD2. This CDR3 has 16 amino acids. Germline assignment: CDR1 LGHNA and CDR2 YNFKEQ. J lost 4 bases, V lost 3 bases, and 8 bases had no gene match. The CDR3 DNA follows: TGTGCCAGCAGCCACCGAGATAGCGGGAGTGCAGATACGCAGTATTTT. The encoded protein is CASSHRDSGSADTQYF.

CDR3 sequence reads: CASSESTYSNQPQHF. The CDR3 nucleotides are TGTGCCAGCAGTGAAAGCACCTATAGCAATCAGCCCCAGCATTTT. The V gene is TRBV2, the J gene TRBJ1-5; D is ambiguous. Trimming cost V 2 bases and J 0 bases, with 8 bases left between them. Per the germline V gene, CDR1 is SNHLY and CDR2 is FYNNEI. CDR3 length: 15 residues.

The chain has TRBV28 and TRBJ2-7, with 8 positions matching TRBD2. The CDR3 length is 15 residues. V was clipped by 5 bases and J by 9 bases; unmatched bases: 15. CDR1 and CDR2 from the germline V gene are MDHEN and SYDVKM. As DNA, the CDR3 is TGTGCCAGCAGTCCACCGGGACTAGGACCCCTCGCGCAGTACTTC. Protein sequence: CASSPPGLGPLAQYF.

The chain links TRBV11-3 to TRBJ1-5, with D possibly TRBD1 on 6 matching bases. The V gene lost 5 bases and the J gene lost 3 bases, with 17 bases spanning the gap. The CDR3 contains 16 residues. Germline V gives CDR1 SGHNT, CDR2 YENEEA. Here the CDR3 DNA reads TGTGCCAGCAGCCCTCCCCAGGGGTTTTACAATCAGCCCCAGCATTTT. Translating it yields CASSPPQGFYNQPQHF.

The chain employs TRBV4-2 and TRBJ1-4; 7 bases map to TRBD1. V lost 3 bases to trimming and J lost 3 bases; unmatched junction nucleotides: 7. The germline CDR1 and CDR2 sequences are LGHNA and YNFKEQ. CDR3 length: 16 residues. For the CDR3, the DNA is TGTGCCAGCAGCCATTCGGGACAGACGTCTAATGAAAAACTGTTTTTT. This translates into CASSHSGQTSNEKLFF.

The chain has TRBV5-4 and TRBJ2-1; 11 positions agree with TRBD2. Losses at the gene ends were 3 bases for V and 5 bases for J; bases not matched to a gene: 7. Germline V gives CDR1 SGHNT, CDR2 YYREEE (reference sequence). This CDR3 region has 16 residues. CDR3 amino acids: CASSYPTSGNHNEQFF. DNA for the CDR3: TGTGCCAGCAGCTACCCGACTAGCGGGAACCACAATGAGCAGTTCTTC.

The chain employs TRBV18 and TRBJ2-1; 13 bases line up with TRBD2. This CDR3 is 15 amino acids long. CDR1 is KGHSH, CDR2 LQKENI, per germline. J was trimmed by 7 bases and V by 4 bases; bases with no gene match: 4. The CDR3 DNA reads TGTGCCAGCTCACGAGGGACTAGCGGGACGAATGAGCAGTTCTTC. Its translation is CASSRGTSGTNEQFF.

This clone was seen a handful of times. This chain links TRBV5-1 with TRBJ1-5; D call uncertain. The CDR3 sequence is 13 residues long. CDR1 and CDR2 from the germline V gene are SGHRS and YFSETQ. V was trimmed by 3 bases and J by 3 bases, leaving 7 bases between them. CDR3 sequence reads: CASSSDHNQPQHF. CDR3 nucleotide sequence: TGCGCCAGCAGCTCTGATCACAATCAGCCCCAGCATTTT.

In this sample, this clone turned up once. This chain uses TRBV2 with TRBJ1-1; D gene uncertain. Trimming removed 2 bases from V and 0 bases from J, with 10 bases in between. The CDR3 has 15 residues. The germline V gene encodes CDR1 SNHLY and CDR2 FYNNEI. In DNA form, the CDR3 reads TGTGCCAGCAGTGAATTGAGGGCTTTGAACACTGAAGCTTTCTTT. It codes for CASSELRALNTEAFF. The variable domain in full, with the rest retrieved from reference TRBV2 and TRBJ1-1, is EPEVTQTPSHQVTQMGQEVILRCVPISNHLYFYWYRQILGQKVEFLVSFYNNEISEKSEIFDDQFSVERPDGSNFTLKIRSTKLEDSAMYFCASSELRALNTEAFFGQGTRLTVV.

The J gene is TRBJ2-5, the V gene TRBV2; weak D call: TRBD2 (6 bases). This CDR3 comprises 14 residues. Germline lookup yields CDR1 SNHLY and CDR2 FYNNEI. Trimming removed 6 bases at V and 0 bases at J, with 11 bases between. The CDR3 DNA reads TGTGCCAGCAGCCTGGCTAGCGACCAAGAGACCCAGTACTTC. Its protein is CASSLASDQETQYF. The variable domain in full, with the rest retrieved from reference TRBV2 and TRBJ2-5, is EPEVTQTPSHQVTQMGQEVILRCVPISNHLYFYWYRQILGQKVEFLVSFYNNEISEKSEIFDDQFSVERPDGSNFTLKIRSTKLEDSAMYFCASSLASDQETQYFGPGTRLLVL.

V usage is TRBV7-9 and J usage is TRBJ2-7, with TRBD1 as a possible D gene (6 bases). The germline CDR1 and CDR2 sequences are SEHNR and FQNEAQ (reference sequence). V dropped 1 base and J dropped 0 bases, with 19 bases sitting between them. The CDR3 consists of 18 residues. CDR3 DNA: TGTGCCAGCAGCTTAGTTAGTAGAGGGGGAGTGAGCTCCTACGAGCAGTACTTC. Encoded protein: CASSLVSRGGVSSYEQYF.

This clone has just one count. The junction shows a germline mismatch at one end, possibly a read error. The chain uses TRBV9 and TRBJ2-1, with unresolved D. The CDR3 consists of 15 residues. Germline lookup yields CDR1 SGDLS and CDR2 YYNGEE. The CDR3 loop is CASSVGPHGYSEQFF. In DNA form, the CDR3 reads TGTGCCAGCAGCGTAGGTCCGCATGGGTACAGTGAGCAGTTCTTC.

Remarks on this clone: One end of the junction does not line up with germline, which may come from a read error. The CDR3 protein is CASKGPYNEQFF. The CDR3, as DNA: TGTGCGAGCAAGGGCCCCTACAATGAGCAGTTCTTC. This rearrangement joins TRBV28 to TRBJ2-1, with D hard to call. The CDR3 has 12 amino acids. Germline V gene lookup returns CDR1 MDHEN and CDR2 SYDVKM.

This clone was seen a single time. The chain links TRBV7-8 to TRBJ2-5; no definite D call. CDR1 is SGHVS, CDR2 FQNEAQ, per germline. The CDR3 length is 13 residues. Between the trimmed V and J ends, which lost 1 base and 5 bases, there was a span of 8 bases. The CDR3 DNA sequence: TGTGCCAGCAGCTTAGGTATTGCGGAGACCCAGTACTTC. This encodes CASSLGIAETQYF.

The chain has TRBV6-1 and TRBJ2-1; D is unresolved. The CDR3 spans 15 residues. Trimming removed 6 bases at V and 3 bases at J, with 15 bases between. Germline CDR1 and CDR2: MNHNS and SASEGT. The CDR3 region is CASRKTENYYNEQFF. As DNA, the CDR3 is TGTGCCAGCAGGAAGACTGAAAACTACTACAATGAGCAGTTCTTC.

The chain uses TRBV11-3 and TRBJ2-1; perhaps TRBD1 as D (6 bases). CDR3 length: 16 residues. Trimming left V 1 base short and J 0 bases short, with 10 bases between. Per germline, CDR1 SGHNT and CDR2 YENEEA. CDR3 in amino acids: CASSLGIGGSYNEQFF. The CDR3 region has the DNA TGTGCCAGCAGCTTAGGAATAGGGGGCTCCTACAATGAGCAGTTCTTC.

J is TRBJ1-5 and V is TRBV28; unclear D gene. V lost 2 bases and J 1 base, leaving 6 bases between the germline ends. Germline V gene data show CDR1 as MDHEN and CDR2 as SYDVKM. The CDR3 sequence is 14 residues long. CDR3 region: CASSLGRSNQPQHF. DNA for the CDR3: TGTGCCAGCAGTTTAGGGAGGAGCAATCAGCCCCAGCATTTT.

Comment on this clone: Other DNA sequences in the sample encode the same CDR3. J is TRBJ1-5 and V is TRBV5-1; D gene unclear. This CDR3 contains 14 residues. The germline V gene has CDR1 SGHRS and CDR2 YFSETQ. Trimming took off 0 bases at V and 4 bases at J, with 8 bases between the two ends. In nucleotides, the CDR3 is TGCGCCAGCAGCTTGGAAACTGGGAATCAGCCCCAGCATTTT. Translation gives CASSLETGNQPQHF. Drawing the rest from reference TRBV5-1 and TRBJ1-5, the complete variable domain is KAGVTQTPRYLIKTRGQQVTLSCSPISGHRSVSWYQQTPGQGLQFLFEYFSETQRNKGNFPGRFSGRQFSNSRSEMNVSTLELGDSALYLCASSLETGNQPQHFGDGTRLSIL.

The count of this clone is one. CDR3 nucleotide sequence: TGTGCCAGCAGTGACTGGACTAGCGTTTTCCATGAGCAGTTCTTC. This sequence encodes CASSDWTSVFHEQFF. The chain recombines TRBV2 with TRBJ2-1, with TRBD2 matching over 9 bases. The CDR3 spans 15 residues. Germline V gives CDR1 SNHLY, CDR2 FYNNEI. After removal of 3 bases from V and 8 bases from J, the junction contained 8 bases not matched to a gene.

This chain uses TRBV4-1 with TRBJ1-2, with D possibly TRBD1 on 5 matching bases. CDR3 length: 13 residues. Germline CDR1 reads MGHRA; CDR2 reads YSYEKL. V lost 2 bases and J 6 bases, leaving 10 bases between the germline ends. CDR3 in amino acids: CASSQPGRNGYTF. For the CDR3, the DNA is TGCGCCAGCAGCCAACCGGGACGCAATGGCTACACCTTC.